This TCR beta chain was recorded in a study of response to subunit inactivated influenza vaccine. TCRdb re-derived calls from the RT-PCR reads in MiXCR, one entry per CDR3 protein. The profile shows under 500,000 distinct CDR3 sequences, around 9.9% of them singletons. The J segment lost 3 bases and the V segment lost 6 bases, leaving 5 bases of the junction unmatched. CDR3 length equals 14 residues. In this sample, this clonotype turned up a few times. This specimen was PBMCs from blood, taken about 40 days after vaccination. The chain links TRBV12-3 or TRBV12-4 to TRBJ2-1; 7 bases match TRBD2. The clonotype comes from a man aged 45-60 years who received an inactivated influenza vaccine. CDR3 bases: TGTGCCAGCAGCTCGACTAGCCGCTACAATGAGCAGTTCTTC. It encodes CASSSTSRYNEQFF.